The entry below gives a single T cell receptor (beta chain) sequence along with its context. The antigen it recognizes is unknown. No qualities accompany the bases; no much larger clone lies one base away. The sample is drawn from a study of identical twins listed by TCRdb under 2016. For the study in its entirety: TCR alpha and beta repertoires from monozygotic twins, unrelated adults of various ages and cord blood were deep-sequenced to test whether fetal clonotypes persist. Replicate twin experiments were performed at different times using different library preparation protocols to rule out contamination.

The library relied on 5' RACE. Sequencing took place on an Illumina HiSeq 2000. Template switching introduced a universal primer binding site; the final cDNA contained a unique molecular identifier, enabling accurate counting of TCR cDNA molecules. Specific primers in the conserved constant-segment region were used to synthesize first-strand cDNA for the TCR alpha and beta chains. Each cDNA library was double barcoded, with a SMART-Mk sample barcode plus Illumina barcodes, to control for contamination. TruSeq adapter sequences and Illumina sample barcodes were added in two successive PCR steps. TCR alpha and beta cDNA libraries were sequenced on the Illumina HiSeq platform with custom primers. The study's own analysis went as follows. Unique molecular identifiers were extracted from raw reads with MiGEC, and CDR3 positions were determined with MiXCR. For each individual, recombination models were inferred using an EM algorithm with the repgenHMM and IGoR tools. Shared clonotype analysis was performed with the tcR package in R, normalizing sharing by the product of cloneset sizes. To study raw recombination without the effects of thymic and clonal selection, out-of-frame nonproductive sequences were analyzed. TCRdb reprocessing: public reads trimmed at Q25 with fastp, clones called with MiXCR, in-frame beta chains kept. Every distinct CDR3 protein forms one entry, paired with its most common genes and DNA. What appears here as the V and J calls and clone size reflects TCRdb's work, not the paper's. This sample lists 310,000 or so distinct CDR3 sequences; approximately 8% were detected once. The ten largest clones take up around 2.1% of the sample.

Ends trimmed: V by 5 bases, J by 1 base; bases unmatched to a gene: 10. CDR1 and CDR2, looked up from the germline V gene, are MNHNS and SASEGT. The CDR3 spans 17 residues, from the cysteine through the phenylalanine. The CDR3 DNA has 51 bases and is translated from base 1. Every donor in the study was a healthy Caucasian. The twin cohort comprised three pairs of female monozygotic twins, all aged roughly 18 to 30 years. Miltenyi CD45RO+ enrichment and human naive T-cell isolation kits were used to isolate memory (CD45RO+) and naive T cells from PBMC. Paper-wide results and their limitations: Abundant cord blood beta clonotypes had fewer insertions, young adult naive repertoires showed a similar but weaker trend, and memory repertoires showed no such trend. Excess twin sharing in beta out-of-frame sequences was weaker because fewer shared sequences lowered the signal-to-noise ratio. Invariant T cells such as MAIT and iNKT could partly confound zero-insertion analyses, although diverse VJ usage argued against such confounding for most clonotypes. Recombination models systematically underestimated out-of-frame TCR alpha sharing in monozygotic twins but agreed with sharing between unrelated individuals. Out-of-frame TCR alpha sequences shared between twins showed an excess of low generation-probability sequences compared with coincidental sharing between unrelated individuals. Because the same donors could not be followed over many years, the conclusions depended on cross-sectional statistical analysis.

These data were also filed under a second study, of yellow fever vaccine responses in identical twins. As described in the second report: According to the authors, the vaccine-induced T cell response in identical twins seemed to be partly convergent and partly specific to each individual. Focusing on identical twins, the study followed the T cell clones that responded to the vaccine, and did so with precision.

This TCR derives from a woman between 18 and 30 years old in good health. Sequencing was performed on memory (CD45RO+) T cells sorted from blood. Sample cell subset or site, as interpreted from the label and publication: CD45RO+ enriched T cells. The chain is encoded by TRBV6-1 joined to TRBJ2-2, with 7 bases in between that match TRBD1. CDR3 sequence: CASSPPPGQQNTGELFF. The DNA reads TGTGCCAGCAGTCCCCCCCCGGGACAGCAGAACACCGGGGAGCTGTTTTTT.